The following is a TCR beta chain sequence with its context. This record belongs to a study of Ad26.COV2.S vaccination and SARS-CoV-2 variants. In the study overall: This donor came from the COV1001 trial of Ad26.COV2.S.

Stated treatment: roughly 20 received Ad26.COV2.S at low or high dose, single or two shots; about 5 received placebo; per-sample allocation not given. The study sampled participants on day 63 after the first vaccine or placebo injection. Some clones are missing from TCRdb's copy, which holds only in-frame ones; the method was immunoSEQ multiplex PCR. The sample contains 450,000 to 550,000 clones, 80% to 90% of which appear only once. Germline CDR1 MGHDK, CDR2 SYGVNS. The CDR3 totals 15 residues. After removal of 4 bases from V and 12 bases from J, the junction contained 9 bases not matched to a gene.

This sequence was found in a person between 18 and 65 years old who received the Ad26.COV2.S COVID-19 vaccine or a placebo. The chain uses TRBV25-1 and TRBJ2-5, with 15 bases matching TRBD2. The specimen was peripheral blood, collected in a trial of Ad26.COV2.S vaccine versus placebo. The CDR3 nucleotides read TGTGCCAGCAGTGGCATCGGGACTAGCGGGGGGCCCGAGTACTTC. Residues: CASSGIGTSGGPEYF.